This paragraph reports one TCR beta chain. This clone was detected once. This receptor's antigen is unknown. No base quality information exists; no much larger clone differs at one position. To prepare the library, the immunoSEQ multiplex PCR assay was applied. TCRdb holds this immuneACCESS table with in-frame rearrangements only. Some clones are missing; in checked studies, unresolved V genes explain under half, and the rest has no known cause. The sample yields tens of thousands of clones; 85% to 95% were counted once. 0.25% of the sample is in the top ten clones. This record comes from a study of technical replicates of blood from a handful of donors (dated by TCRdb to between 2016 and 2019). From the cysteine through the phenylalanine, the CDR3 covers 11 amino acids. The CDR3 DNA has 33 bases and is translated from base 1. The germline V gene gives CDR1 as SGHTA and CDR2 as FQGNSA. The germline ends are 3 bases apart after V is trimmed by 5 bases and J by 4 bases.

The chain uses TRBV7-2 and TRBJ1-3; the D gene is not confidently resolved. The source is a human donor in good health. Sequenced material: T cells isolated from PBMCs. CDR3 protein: CASSLGNTIYF. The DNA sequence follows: TGTGCCAGCAGCCTAGGAAACACCATATATTTT.